These 21 T cell receptor beta chains came from one sample sequenced in a study of beta chain features in type 1 diabetes. Expressed TCRB transcripts were sequenced after all isolated RNA was converted to cDNA. Produced via immunoSEQ multiplex PCR; TCRdb's table is partial and in-frame only. This sample carries more than 100,000 clones, 25% to 35% of them seen once, and the ten largest clones take roughly 0.5%. The antigens of these receptors remain unknown. The study, taken as a whole, reports: Type 1 diabetes patients had TCRB CDR3s that were shorter (moderately but significantly so) in all four CD4+ subsets.

Sequencing was done on a sample of central memory CD4+ T cells from blood. These receptors all come from a woman between 18 and 29 years old with type 1 diabetes.

The rearrangement links TRBV30 to TRBJ2-1; 9 bases are shared with TRBD2. The germline V gene encodes CDR1 GTSNPN and CDR2 SVGIG (reference sequence). V lost 3 bases to trimming and J lost 4 bases; unmatched junction nucleotides: 1. This CDR3 has 13 residues. The CDR3 sequence is CAWRAGGYNEQFF. In DNA form, the CDR3 reads TGTGCCTGGAGGGCGGGAGGGTACAATGAGCAGTTCTTC.

The J gene is TRBJ1-5, the V gene TRBV30; D is undetermined. The CDR3 is 13 amino acids. V shed 4 bases and J shed 1 base, with 8 bases lying between them. From germline, CDR1 is GTSNPN and CDR2 SVGIG (reference sequence). CDR3 sequence: CAWNTNSNQPQHF. The CDR3 region has the DNA TGTGCCTGGAACACGAACAGCAATCAGCCCCAGCATTTT.

V gene TRBV18 combines with J gene TRBJ2-1; 11 nucleotides agree with TRBD1. Unmatched junction bases numbered 0, after V lost 3 bases and J lost 2 bases. The CDR3 totals 15 residues. The germline gives CDR1 KGHSH, CDR2 LQKENI. CDR3 sequence (DNA): TGTGCCAGCTCACCGGGACAGGGGGCCTACAATGAGCAGTTCTTC. Encoded protein: CASSPGQGAYNEQFF.

The chain joins TRBV2 to TRBJ1-1; possibly TRBD1 for D (5 bases). This CDR3 is 15 amino acids long. Between the trimmed V and J ends, which lost 8 bases and 1 base, there was a span of 17 bases. The germline V gene encodes CDR1 SNHLY and CDR2 FYNNEI. The DNA for the CDR3 is TGTGCCAGCCCAAAAGGGGCCCAAGGGAACACTGAAGCTTTCTTT. It codes for CASPKGAQGNTEAFF.

This clone was picked up one time. The V call is TRBV30, the J call TRBJ2-5, with D possibly matching TRBD1 (7 bases). Per the germline V gene, CDR1 is GTSNPN and CDR2 is SVGIG (reference sequence). V was clipped by 4 bases and J by 5 bases, with 14 bases between them. This CDR3 is 13 amino acids long. CDR3 in amino acids: CAWNSQGRETQYF. CDR3 sequence (DNA): TGTGCCTGGAACTCACAGGGGAGGGAGACCCAGTACTTC.

Comment on this clone: Distinct nucleotide sequences in the sample also encode this CDR3. V is TRBV5-1 and J is TRBJ2-3; no reliable D call. In germline, CDR1 is SGHRS, CDR2 YFSETQ. The CDR3 has 14 amino acids. V lost 0 bases to trimming and J lost 0 bases, with 5 bases between them. The CDR3 loop is CASSLGGSTDTQYF. The CDR3 DNA is TGCGCCAGCAGCTTGGGAGGCAGCACAGATACGCAGTATTTT.

This clone was seen only once. J is TRBJ1-2 and V is TRBV27; no clear D. The germline V and J ends were trimmed by 3 bases and 4 bases, with 12 bases remaining between them. Germline V lookup: CDR1 MNHEY, CDR2 SMNVEV (reference sequence). The CDR3 totals 14 residues. CDR3 sequence: CASSFSRGPYGYTF. The CDR3, as DNA: TGTGCCAGCAGTTTTTCAAGAGGGCCCTATGGCTACACCTTC.

The chain recombines TRBV6-1 with TRBJ2-3; D is perhaps TRBD2 (6 bases). Germline-derived CDR1 and CDR2 are MNHNS and SASEGT. The CDR3 spans 13 residues. The ends were cut back, 11 bases at V and 7 bases at J, with 19 bases in the middle. The DNA for the CDR3 is TGTGCCGGAGCGGGCTCGAGGGGAAATACGCAGTATTTT. Its protein product is CAGAGSRGNTQYF.

This clone was observed a few times. The rearrangement uses TRBV7-2 and TRBJ1-5; D may be TRBD1 (6 bases). The CDR3 contains 15 residues. Germline CDR1 is SGHTA and CDR2 is FQGNSA. V was clipped by 5 bases and J by 5 bases, with 16 bases between them. CDR3 in amino acids: CASSPQGLSHQPQHF. DNA for the CDR3: TGTGCCAGCAGCCCACAGGGCTTGTCCCATCAGCCCCAGCATTTT.

This clone showed up just a few times. The CDR3 sequence is CAWTRDFGDEKLFF. The CDR3 DNA reads TGTGCCTGGACCCGGGACTTTGGGGATGAAAAACTGTTTTTT. The rearrangement joins TRBV30 to TRBJ1-4, with D perhaps matching TRBD1 (5 bases). The V and J ends lost 4 bases and 6 bases respectively, with 15 bases between them. The CDR3 length is 14 residues. The V gene's germline CDR1 is GTSNPN and CDR2 SVGIG (reference sequence).

This clone was seen only a few times. The CDR3 bases are TGTGCCAGCAGCCCAAGACAGGGACGGCAGTACTTC. This encodes CASSPRQGRQYF. The chain is built from TRBV27 and TRBJ2-7, with 7 bases lining up with TRBD1. Unmatched junction bases numbered 8, after V lost 6 bases and J lost 9 bases. The germline V gene has CDR1 MNHEY and CDR2 SMNVEV (reference sequence). The CDR3 is 12 residues long.

The rearrangement uses TRBV4-1 and TRBJ2-3; TRBD2 aligns across 7 bases. Germline CDR1 is MGHRA and CDR2 is YSYEKL. V shed 1 base, J shed 2 bases, and the junction held 15 bases outside the gene matches. CDR3 length: 19 amino acids. This CDR3 is CASSQGLAAKRILTDTQYF. CDR3 in DNA: TGCGCCAGCAGCCAAGGGCTAGCGGCGAAAAGAATACTCACAGATACGCAGTATTTT.

The genes are TRBV11-3 and TRBJ1-1, with D unresolved. Germline values: CDR1 SGHNT, CDR2 YENEEA. The length of the CDR3 is 14 residues. V dropped 3 bases and J dropped 3 bases, with 11 bases sitting between them. This chain's CDR3 is CASSFRRADTEAFF. CDR3 nucleotide sequence: TGTGCCAGCAGCTTTCGGAGGGCTGACACTGAAGCTTTCTTT.

The table lists this clone with a few counts. This sequence joins TRBV14 and TRBJ2-6; tentative D call: TRBD1 (6 bases). CDR3 length equals 17 residues. The germline V gene has CDR1 SGHDN and CDR2 FVKESK. Trimming took off 4 bases at V and 0 bases at J, with 13 bases between the two ends. CDR3 amino acids: CASSRGTLRSGANVLTF. As DNA, the CDR3 is TGTGCCAGCAGCCGTGGGACATTACGCTCTGGGGCCAACGTCCTGACTTTC.

In its sample, this clone was seen a few times. The chain recombines TRBV7-2 with TRBJ2-1, with 11 bases identical to TRBD2. This CDR3 region has 15 residues. V trimming: 3 bases; J trimming: 4 bases; junction bases outside the gene matches: 2. From germline, CDR1 is SGHTA and CDR2 FQGNSA. The DNA of the CDR3 is TGTGCCAGCAGCTTTAGCGGGGGGGTTTACAATGAGCAGTTCTTC. This translates into CASSFSGGVYNEQFF.

This clone showed up just a few times. This CDR3 is CASGFGGDGYTF. DNA for the CDR3: TGTGCCAGCGGATTTGGGGGGGATGGCTACACCTTC. This chain uses TRBV7-9 with TRBJ1-2, with a weak D call TRBD1 (5 bases). The ends were cut back, 8 bases at V and 6 bases at J, with 13 bases in the middle. CDR1 and CDR2 (germline): SEHNR, FQNEAQ (reference sequence). This CDR3 has 12 amino acids.

In this sample, this clone turned up a few times. V is TRBV27 and J is TRBJ2-5; a possible D gene is TRBD2 (5 bases). The CDR3 spans 15 residues. Deletions cut 2 bases from V and 5 bases from J, with 15 bases between. In germline, CDR1 is MNHEY, CDR2 SMNVEV (reference sequence). The CDR3 region has the DNA TGTGCCAGCAGTTTACCGTCCCGACGCGGGGAGACCCAGTACTTC. This sequence encodes CASSLPSRRGETQYF.

This clone was seen a few times. The chain joins TRBV6-6 to TRBJ1-4; 7 positions match TRBD1. This CDR3 has 15 residues. J was trimmed by 0 bases and V by 6 bases; bases with no gene match: 4. Germline V gives CDR1 MNHNY, CDR2 SVGAGI (reference sequence). The CDR3 bases are TGTGCCAGCAGGAGGCAGGGGGCAACTAATGAAAAACTGTTTTTT. Translating it yields CASRRQGATNEKLFF.

The chain uses TRBV2 and TRBJ1-2; no clear D. The CDR3 runs 15 residues. Between the trimmed V and J ends, which lost 4 bases and 0 bases, there was a span of 12 bases. The V gene's germline CDR1 is SNHLY and CDR2 FYNNEI. CDR3 nucleotide sequence: TGTGCCAGCAGTGTCTTTATCCCTCCTAACTATGGCTACACCTTC. Protein product: CASSVFIPPNYGYTF.

This chain joins TRBV27 and TRBJ1-5; D gene uncertain. Looked up from germline, CDR1 is MNHEY and CDR2 is SMNVEV (reference sequence). The CDR3 contains 14 residues. V was clipped by 1 base and J by 4 bases, with 8 bases between them. For the CDR3, the DNA is TGTGCCAGCAGTTTATTTGCCGGGAATCAGCCCCAGCATTTT. Encoded protein: CASSLFAGNQPQHF.

This clone was counted a few times. This chain uses TRBV5-6 with TRBJ2-6, with D hard to call. Germline V lookup: CDR1 SGHDT, CDR2 YYEEEE. The CDR3 length is 15 residues. Trimming took 4 bases from V and 1 from J, leaving 9 bases between them. In nucleotides, the CDR3 is TGTGCCAGCAGCGGCAGGCTTTCTGGGGCCAACGTCCTGACTTTC. This sequence encodes CASSGRLSGANVLTF.